These T cell receptor beta chains were read from a single sample in a study of spatial heterogeneity in lung cancer. MiXCR, applied by TCRdb to the 5' RACE reads, yields one record per CDR3 protein. This table has roughly 17,000 distinct CDR3 sequences, 20% to 25% appearing once. This specimen consisted of PBMCs, obtained at surgery. The receptors were sampled from a female donor with early-stage non-small cell lung cancer. CDR3s include the opening cysteine and the closing phenylalanine or tryptophan. Each record gives: clone size, V gene, CDR3 protein. Clone size is shown for a subset of rows, as once, few, many or a class of expanded clone.

clone size: few; V gene: TRBV24-1; CDR3 protein: CATSDSAVLPYEQYF
clone size: many; V gene: TRBV28; CDR3 protein: CASSPLGQGATENTIYF
clone size: many; V gene: TRBV30; CDR3 protein: CAWSVRLGYTF
clone size: many; V gene: TRBV29-1; CDR3 protein: CSVAFSGDDGYTF
clone size: many; V gene: TRBV6-5; CDR3 protein: CASSYELDTYTGELFF
clone size: few; V gene: TRBV5-1; CDR3 protein: CASSPTGLADTQYF
clone size: many; V gene: TRBV7-2; CDR3 protein: CASSLAGRSNNSPLHF
clone size: NA; V gene: TRBV10-3; CDR3 protein: CAIDRTGELFF
clone size: many; V gene: TRBV2; CDR3 protein: CARISTDRRTEAFF
clone size: NA; V gene: TRBV3-1; CDR3 protein: CASSPEGQGRQPQHF
clone size: many; V gene: TRBV30; CDR3 protein: CAWSEYYSSHNEQFF
clone size: medium-sized; V gene: TRBV2; CDR3 protein: CASSPGTGGTGELFF
clone size: many; V gene: TRBV12-3/TRBV12-4; CDR3 protein: CASSLVRGKPGELFF
clone size: many; V gene: TRBV28; CDR3 protein: CASSDLGESVNTEAFF
clone size: NA; V gene: TRBV4-1; CDR3 protein: CASSQDALAGVVNEQFF
clone size: many; V gene: TRBV7-2; CDR3 protein: CASSLEFNTEAFF
clone size: medium-sized; V gene: TRBV10-3; CDR3 protein: CAISERGKGTYEQYF
clone size: many; V gene: TRBV29-1; CDR3 protein: CSVEVNRLAGVGDTQYF